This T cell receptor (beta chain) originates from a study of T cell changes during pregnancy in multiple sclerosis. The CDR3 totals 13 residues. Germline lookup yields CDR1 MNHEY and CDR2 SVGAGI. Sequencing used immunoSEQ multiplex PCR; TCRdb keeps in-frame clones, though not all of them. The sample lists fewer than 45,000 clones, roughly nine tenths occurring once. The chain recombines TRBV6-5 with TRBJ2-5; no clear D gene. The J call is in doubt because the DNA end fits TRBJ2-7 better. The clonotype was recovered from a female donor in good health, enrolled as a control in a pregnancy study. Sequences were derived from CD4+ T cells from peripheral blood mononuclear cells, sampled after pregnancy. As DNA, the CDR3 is TGTGCCAGCAGTGCCAGGTCCTCCTACGAGCAGTACTTC. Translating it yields CASSARSSYEQYF.